A selection of T cell receptor beta chains follows, all from one sample in a study of CD8+ T cells in alopecia areata. Profiled with immunoSEQ multiplex PCR; TCRdb holds only in-frame clones, not every one. The sample lists 150,000 to 200,000 clones; roughly 60% were seen once. The material sequenced was CD4+ T cells sorted from blood, taken at approximately week 61, from a patient treated with tofacitinib. Source of these receptors: a human donor with alopecia areata. The CDR3 runs from the conserved cysteine through the conserved F or W. D genes are given only for firm matches. Only some rows state a clone size, as once, few, many or a class for expanded clones.

clone size	V gene	D gene	CDR3 length	J gene	CDR3 protein	CDR3 DNA
.	TRBV10-3	TRBD2	13	TRBJ2-7	CAISWDGRYEQYF	TGTGCCATCAGTTGGGACGGGAGGTACGAGCAGTACTTC
few	TRBV5-6	.	14	TRBJ2-1	CASSGKIVVNEQFF	TGTGCCAGCAGCGGAAAAATAGTTGTCAATGAGCAGTTCTTC
few	TRBV6-1	.	13	TRBJ1-1	CASRLQRNTEAFF	TGTGCCAGCAGGCTACAGCGGAACACTGAAGCTTTCTTT
.	TRBV23-1	TRBD1	15	TRBJ2-7	CASSDPGQGSYEQYF	TGCGCCAGCAGTGACCCGGGACAGGGGAGCTACGAGCAGTACTTC
.	TRBV2	.	12	TRBJ2-5	CASSLTPSTQYF	TGTGCCAGCAGCCTGACCCCCTCGACCCAGTACTTC
.	TRBV7-9	TRBD1	15	TRBJ1-6	CASSGGTGANSPLHF	TGTGCCAGCAGCGGAGGGACAGGGGCCAATTCACCCCTCCACTTT
.	TRBV4-2	TRBD2	15	TRBJ2-5	CASSHEQRGAEAQYF	TGTGCCAGCAGCCACGAGCAGCGGGGGGCAGAGGCCCAGTACTTC
.	TRBV6-5	TRBD1	14	TRBJ1-6	CASSYRDSNSPLHF	TGTGCCAGCAGCTACCGGGACAGTAATTCACCCCTCCACTTT
few	TRBV14	.	12	TRBJ1-2	CASSPGTYGYTF	TGTGCCAGCAGCCCCGGGACTTATGGCTACACCTTC
once	TRBV30	.	14	TRBJ2-5	CAWSVGGTKETQYF	TGTGCCTGGAGTGTAGGGGGGACAAAAGAGACCCAGTACTTC
few	TRBV19	.	12	TRBJ2-7	CASSQNRVEQYF	TGTGCCAGTAGCCAGAACAGGGTCGAGCAGTACTTC
.	TRBV7-8	.	14	TRBJ1-3	CASSLDGTINTIYF	TGTGCCAGCAGCTTAGATGGGACTATAAACACCATATATTTT
.	TRBV5-1	TRBD2	16	TRBJ2-5	CASSLVVAGARETQYF	TGCGCCAGCAGCTTGGTTGTAGCGGGGGCCCGAGAGACCCAGTACTTC
.	TRBV5-4	.	15	TRBJ1-6	CASRYKQGGGSPLHF	TGTGCCAGCAGGTACAAACAGGGAGGAGGATCACCCCTCCACTTT
.	TRBV7-2	TRBD1	13	TRBJ1-2	CASSFGTAYGYTF	TGTGCCAGCAGCTTCGGGACAGCCTATGGCTACACCTTC
.	TRBV4-1	TRBD1	16	TRBJ1-6	CASSQPTGGYNSPLHF	TGCGCCAGCAGCCAGCCTACAGGGGGATATAATTCACCCCTCCACTTT
.	TRBV19	.	14	TRBJ2-3	CASSPRDPRVTQYF	TGTGCCAGTAGTCCCCGGGACCCGAGGGTAACGCAGTATTTT
few	TRBV5-1	.	14	TRBJ2-3	CASSLSLSTDTQYF	TGCGCCAGCAGCTTAAGTCTCAGCACAGATACGCAGTATTTT
.	TRBV29-1	.	12	TRBJ2-5	CSVAGVGETQYF	TGCAGCGTTGCAGGGGTGGGAGAGACCCAGTACTTC
few	TRBV29-1	.	15	TRBJ1-3	CSVRKSGDPAGTIYF	TGCAGCGTTCGTAAGAGCGGGGACCCGGCGGGCACCATATATTTT